Described below is a single T cell receptor beta chain sequence and its context. This sample is drawn from a study of blood T cell repertoires in COVID-19. About the study: Whether acute or convalescent, the COVID-19 samples came from the United States, Italy and Spain. PBMCs, B-cell-depleted T cells, or T cells provided the cDNA or gDNA that made up the material.

Trimming removed 0 bases at V and 7 bases at J, with 16 bases between. The CDR3 totals 16 residues. Per germline, CDR1 SGDLS and CDR2 YYNGEE. Original data processing: Quantification of nucleated cells was approximated via reference gene primer amplification. Generated by immunoSEQ multiplex PCR, the TCRdb table keeps only in-frame clones and is missing some. That table furnishes V, J and clone size, whereas the DNA furnished D and trimming. The data contain some 120,000 clones, around 87% of them singletons. Specimen: peripheral blood. The chain carries TRBV9 and TRBJ2-2, with D perhaps matching TRBD2 (5 bases). The source of this sequence is a woman aged 60 to 75 with acute or convalescent COVID-19. CDR3 loop: CASSVDGWRSSGELFF. CDR3 bases: TGTGCCAGCAGCGTAGATGGGTGGAGGTCGAGCGGGGAGCTGTTTTTT.